A single sample gave rise to the 29 T cell receptor beta chains below, sequenced in a study of T-cell memory formation after mild COVID-19. One entry per CDR3 protein, called by TCRdb with MiXCR from the 5' RACE reads. The sample records fewer than 140,000 distinct CDR3 sequences, 9.5% to 15% being singletons. The material sequenced was PBMCs or a T cell subset sorted from them (not recorded which). The receptors here all came from an adult woman who had mild COVID-19 (a few samples of this study predate the infection). Cell type and time point are not known.

V usage is TRBV7-9 and J usage is TRBJ2-3, with TRBD2 identical over 9 bases. This CDR3 comprises 16 residues. The junction had 7 bases not matched to a gene; V was cut back by 4 bases and J by 2 bases. CDR1 is SEHNR and CDR2 is FQNEAQ in the germline V gene (reference sequence). The CDR3, as DNA: TGTGCCAGCAGCTCGCTAGCGGGGACACTCACAGATACGCAGTATTTT. It encodes CASSSLAGTLTDTQYF. Variable domain in full (rest from reference TRBV7-9 and TRBJ2-3): DTGVSQNPRHKITKRGQNVTFRCDPISEHNRLYWYRQTLGQGPEFLTYFQNEAQLEKSRLLSDRFSAERPKGSFSTLEIQRTEQGDSAMYLCASSSLAGTLTDTQYFGPGTRLTVL.

There are a few counts of this clonotype. The V and J genes are TRBV2 and TRBJ1-6, with TRBD1 identical over 12 bases. Germline V gene data show CDR1 as SNHLY and CDR2 as FYNNEI. Unmatched junction bases numbered 5, after V lost 5 bases and J lost 0 bases. There are 18 residues in the CDR3. The CDR3 region is CASSRGTGGSSYNSPLHF. CDR3 bases: TGTGCCAGCAGTCGCGGGACAGGGGGCAGCTCCTATAATTCACCCCTCCACTTT.

This clonotype occurred many times. This chain links TRBV12-3 or TRBV12-4 with TRBJ2-1, with a possible D match to TRBD2 (7 bases). V was pared by 5 bases and J by 5 bases, with 22 bases between. The CDR3 is 17 residues long. In nucleotides, the CDR3 is TGTGCCAGCAGTCGTCCGTTAGCTACGGGGGGCCACAATGAGCAGTTCTTC. Its translation: CASSRPLATGGHNEQFF.

The sample holds many counts of this clonotype. This rearrangement joins TRBV6-5 to TRBJ2-1; maybe TRBD1 (6 bases). The CDR3 contains 12 residues. The germline V gene encodes CDR1 MNHEY and CDR2 SVGAGI. V lost 6 bases to trimming and J lost 14 bases, with 17 bases between them. CDR3 in DNA: TGTGCCAGCAGCGGACTCAGGGGCTGGAAGTTCTTC. Translated, it gives CASSGLRGWKFF.

The chain employs TRBV11-2 and TRBJ2-7; D may match TRBD1 or TRBD2 (6 bases each). Looked up from germline, CDR1 is SGHAT and CDR2 is FQNNGV. V lost 3 bases to trimming and J lost 2 bases, with 20 bases between them. This CDR3 has 17 residues. The CDR3 sequence: CASSFNSGLRGAYEQYF. The CDR3 bases are TGTGCCAGCAGCTTCAATTCGGGTCTAAGGGGGGCCTACGAGCAGTACTTC.

This clonotype was counted ten times or more. V gene TRBV24-1 combines with J gene TRBJ2-1; 8 bases line up with TRBD1. CDR1 is KGHDR and CDR2 is SFDVKD in the germline V gene. The V segment lost 6 bases and the J segment 8 bases; nucleotides outside the gene matches: 8. The CDR3 is 14 amino acids. CDR3 DNA sequence: TGTGCCACCAGTACATGGACAGGGACGGATGAGCAGTTCTTC. This codes for CATSTWTGTDEQFF.

Many counts were recorded for this clonotype. The CDR3 loop reads CASSVTSGSGAEQYF. The DNA for the CDR3 is TGTGCCAGCAGCGTCACTAGCGGGAGTGGGGCCGAGCAGTACTTC. The V call is TRBV7-2, the J call TRBJ2-7; 11 positions match TRBD2. V lost 5 bases to trimming and J lost 6 bases; unmatched junction nucleotides: 9. In germline, CDR1 is SGHTA, CDR2 FQGNSA. There are 15 residues in the CDR3.

This chain links TRBV4-1 with TRBJ1-1; a possible D gene is TRBD1 (5 bases). From germline, CDR1 is MGHRA and CDR2 YSYEKL. V lost 3 bases, J lost 5 bases, and 10 bases lay in between. The CDR3 runs to 13 residues. The DNA of the CDR3 is TGCGCCAGCAGCCACCCGGGGGTGACTGAAGCTTTCTTT. It yields the protein CASSHPGVTEAFF.

This clonotype has just a few counts. Germline and junction disagree at one end, which may indicate a read error. This chain links TRBV12-5 with TRBJ2-7; possibly TRBD1 for D (6 bases). The germline gives CDR1 LGHNT, CDR2 FRNRAP. The CDR3 length is 11 residues. Here the CDR3 reads CASGQYRDTAF. CDR3 nucleotide sequence: TGTGCTAGTGGTCAATACCGGGACACCGCCTTC.

This clonotype was found a few times. The chain is built from TRBV12-3 or TRBV12-4 and TRBJ2-1, with 8 bases lining up with TRBD1. V shed 6 bases and J 4 bases; nucleotides not matched to a gene: 8. This CDR3 spans 15 amino acids. The CDR3 bases are TGTGCCAGCAGCCCGACAGGGGCCCAGTACAATGAGCAGTTCTTC. Translated: CASSPTGAQYNEQFF.

The chain employs TRBV7-6 and TRBJ1-2; TRBD1 might be the D (6 bases). V gave up 2 bases and J gave up 0 bases, with 16 bases separating them. This CDR3 is 17 amino acids long. CDR1 is SGHVS and CDR2 is FNYEAQ in the germline V gene. CDR3 sequence (DNA): TGTGCCAGCAGCTTACTCGCCTATGGGGACACTAACTATGGCTACACCTTC. It yields the protein CASSLLAYGDTNYGYTF.

This clonotype was observed a few times. The V call is TRBV11-3, the J call TRBJ2-3; 12 bases map to TRBD2. CDR1 is SGHNT, CDR2 YENEEA, per germline. This CDR3 is 16 amino acids long. Germline trimming cut 5 bases from V and 1 base from J; bases unmatched to any gene: 4. In DNA form, the CDR3 reads TGTGCCAGCAGCCGACTAGCGGGAGTCGGCACAGATACGCAGTATTTT. Its translation is CASSRLAGVGTDTQYF.

The rearrangement joins TRBV4-2 to TRBJ2-3, with 8 bases fitting TRBD2. J gave up 8 bases and V 0 bases, and 13 bases lay outside the gene matches. Germline V gives CDR1 LGHNA, CDR2 YNFKEQ. The CDR3 covers 17 residues. The CDR3 loop is CASSQEMGSGAVRTQYF. CDR3 nucleotides: TGTGCCAGCAGCCAAGAAATGGGTAGCGGGGCCGTACGTACGCAGTATTTT.

This sequence joins TRBV14 and TRBJ1-1, with unresolved D. This CDR3 region has 13 residues. Trimming removed 7 bases at V and 3 bases at J, with 12 bases between. Germline V gene sequence: CDR1 SGHDN, CDR2 FVKESK. CDR3 nucleotides: TGTGCCAGCACTCTAGGGTTGTACACTGAAGCTTTCTTT. Its protein is CASTLGLYTEAFF.

This chain uses TRBV9 with TRBJ2-2, with TRBD2 identical over 10 bases. CDR1 SGDLS and CDR2 YYNGEE come from the germline V gene. J was trimmed by 5 bases and V by 4 bases; bases with no gene match: 8. The CDR3 totals 16 residues. The CDR3 protein is CASSTTGTSATGELFF. CDR3 coding DNA: TGTGCCAGCAGCACAACCGGGACTAGCGCTACCGGGGAGCTGTTTTTT.

Only a few counts were recorded for this clonotype. The chain links TRBV29-1 to TRBJ2-7, with D tentatively TRBD1 (6 bases). This CDR3 contains 12 residues. V was clipped by 4 bases and J by 2 bases, with 9 bases between them. The germline V gene encodes CDR1 SQVTM and CDR2 ANQGSEA. The CDR3 DNA follows: TGCAGCGTTGCACAGGGCACCTACGAGCAGTACTTC. This translates into CSVAQGTYEQYF.

This clonotype was picked up many times. The chain joins TRBV2 to TRBJ2-1; no reliable D call. Trimming cost V 3 bases and J 7 bases, with 19 bases left between them. The length of the CDR3 is 16 residues. Germline CDR1 and CDR2: SNHLY and FYNNEI. CDR3: CASSDLVGKAENEQFF. The CDR3 DNA follows: TGTGCCAGCAGTGACCTTGTGGGGAAGGCTGAGAATGAGCAGTTCTTC.

This clonotype occurred a few times. This rearrangement joins TRBV7-6 to TRBJ2-3; perhaps D is TRBD1 or TRBD2 (5 bases each). Trimming cost V 5 bases and J 6 bases, with 9 bases left between them. CDR1 and CDR2 from the germline V gene are SGHVS and FNYEAQ. This CDR3 has 12 amino acids. The chain's CDR3 is CASSVGEDTQYF. The CDR3 nucleotides read TGTGCCAGCAGCGTAGGGGAGGATACGCAGTATTTT.

The rearrangement uses TRBV6-5 and TRBJ1-5, with 8 bases identical to TRBD1. The junction had 4 bases not matched to a gene; V was cut back by 6 bases and J by 3 bases. The germline V gene encodes CDR1 MNHEY and CDR2 SVGAGI. This CDR3 spans 14 amino acids. The CDR3, as DNA: TGTGCCAGCAGAGGACAGGGTTTCAATCAGCCCCAGCATTTT. Protein sequence: CASRGQGFNQPQHF.

This clonotype appeared a few times. This chain uses TRBV9 with TRBJ2-1; D ambiguous. The germline V gene encodes CDR1 SGDLS and CDR2 YYNGEE. The CDR3 contains 13 residues. The V gene lost 3 bases and the J gene lost 8 bases, with 12 bases spanning the gap. The CDR3 region is CASSDPLNHEQFF. Written as DNA, the CDR3 is TGTGCCAGCAGCGACCCTCTGAACCATGAGCAGTTCTTC.

V usage is TRBV27 and J usage is TRBJ1-2; 7 bases are a match to TRBD1. The CDR3 has 13 residues. After removal of 3 bases from V and 8 bases from J, the junction contained 6 bases not matched to a gene. Germline V CDR1 and CDR2: MNHEY, SMNVEV (reference sequence). The CDR3 DNA follows: TGTGCCAGCAGTTTCCGGACAGGAGACGGCTACACCTTC. Its translation: CASSFRTGDGYTF.

The rearrangement joins TRBV29-1 to TRBJ2-1; 10 bases are shared with TRBD1. J gave up 9 bases and V 8 bases, and 13 bases lay outside the gene matches. Germline loops: CDR1 SQVTM, CDR2 ANQGSEA. This CDR3 region has 14 residues. CDR3 in amino acids: CSLLPGQGKVEQFF. The CDR3 DNA follows: TGCAGCCTTCTTCCGGGACAGGGGAAAGTTGAGCAGTTCTTC.

This clonotype occurred a few times. The rearrangement joins TRBV5-1 to TRBJ1-1; the D gene is possibly TRBD1 (5 bases). The V gene lost 5 bases and the J gene lost 6 bases, with 11 bases spanning the gap. This CDR3 region has 12 residues. The germline V gene has CDR1 SGHRS and CDR2 YFSETQ. Here the CDR3 DNA reads TGCGCCAGCAGGCAGGGAGGTCCTGAAGCTTTCTTT. This sequence encodes CASRQGGPEAFF.

The V gene is TRBV7-6, the J gene TRBJ2-2; 7 positions match TRBD2. Germline V gene sequence: CDR1 SGHVS, CDR2 FNYEAQ. This CDR3 spans 16 amino acids. Trimming cost V 3 bases and J 5 bases; bases outside gene matches: 9. CDR3 region: CASSFRGSEPTGELFF. The CDR3 nucleotides read TGTGCCAGCAGCTTTCGCGGGAGTGAGCCGACCGGGGAGCTGTTTTTT.

V and J are TRBV20-1 and TRBJ2-5, with TRBD2 matching 9 bases. CDR1 and CDR2 from the germline V gene are DFQATT and SNEGSKA (reference sequence). The CDR3 has 16 amino acids. Losses at the gene ends were 1 base for V and 5 bases for J; bases not matched to a gene: 11. This chain's CDR3 is CSARAKSGRKAETQYF. CDR3 nucleotide sequence: TGCAGTGCTAGAGCTAAAAGCGGGAGGAAAGCGGAGACCCAGTACTTC.

The rearrangement joins TRBV5-5 to TRBJ2-6; 9 bases align to TRBD1. CDR3 size: 18 residues. The J segment lost 0 bases and the V segment lost 2 bases, leaving 6 bases of the junction unmatched. The germline gives CDR1 SGHKS, CDR2 YYEKEE (reference sequence). This CDR3 is CASSFGDRDISGANVLTF. The DNA for the CDR3 is TGTGCCAGCAGCTTTGGGGACAGGGACATCTCTGGGGCCAACGTCCTGACTTTC.

This chain joins TRBV20-1 and TRBJ1-2; tentative D call: TRBD1 (5 bases). The germline CDR1 and CDR2 sequences are DFQATT and SNEGSKA (reference sequence). This CDR3 spans 13 amino acids. Deletions cut 0 bases from V and 2 bases from J, with 7 bases between. The CDR3 nucleotides are TGCAGTGCTAGAGATCGGGGGAACTATGGCTACACCTTC. Protein: CSARDRGNYGYTF.

This clonotype was seen more than once but under ten times. The V and J genes are TRBV13 and TRBJ2-7, with D perhaps matching TRBD1 (5 bases). The CDR3 length is 13 residues. V lost 2 bases to trimming and J lost 3 bases, with 8 bases between them. The germline CDR1 and CDR2 sequences are PRHDT and FYEKMQ (reference sequence). The CDR3 DNA is TGTGCCAGCAGCTTAAGCAGGGTCTACGAGCAGTACTTC. Amino acid sequence: CASSLSRVYEQYF.

CDR3 sequence (DNA): TGTGCCAGCAGCCAGGGCTCCACAGGGCCCTACGAGCAGTACTTC. Protein: CASSQGSTGPYEQYF. V usage is TRBV3-1 and J usage is TRBJ2-7, with a tentative D call TRBD1 (6 bases). CDR1 and CDR2 (germline): LGHDT, YNNKEL (reference sequence). Trimming left V 3 bases short and J 2 bases short, with 14 bases between. This CDR3 contains 15 residues.